Presented here are 14 T cell receptor beta chains from one specimen sequenced in a study of blood T cell repertoires in COVID-19. The assay was immunoSEQ multiplex PCR, and TCRdb's table has in-frame clones only and misses some. The repertoire holds more than 150,000 clones, around 90% seen once, with approximately 6.7% in the top ten. The sequenced sample consisted of peripheral blood. The receptors stem from a man aged 40-50 years with acute or convalescent COVID-19.

J is TRBJ1-1 and V is TRBV5-4; 10 bases match TRBD1. V was pared by 3 bases and J by 5 bases, with 13 bases of the junction left unmatched. This CDR3 region has 17 residues. CDR1 is SGHNT and CDR2 is YYREEE in the germline V gene (reference sequence). CDR3 sequence: CASSSLDRGAKGTEAFF. The CDR3 DNA follows: TGTGCCAGCAGCTCGTTGGACAGGGGGGCGAAGGGAACTGAAGCTTTCTTT.

This sequence joins TRBV2 and TRBJ2-5; 10 bases map to TRBD2. With 8 bases clipped from V and 4 bases from J, the junction kept 13 bases outside the gene matches. Germline values: CDR1 SNHLY, CDR2 FYNNEI. The CDR3 runs to 16 residues. CDR3 in DNA: TGTGCCAGCTCTGGGGTGGGAAGCGGGGGGGCAGAGACCCAGTACTTC. This sequence encodes CASSGVGSGGAETQYF.

The chain carries TRBV6-5 and TRBJ1-5; TRBD1 matches at 8 bases. This CDR3 region has 15 residues. Germline V gives CDR1 MNHEY, CDR2 SVGAGI. V was pared by 4 bases and J by 5 bases, with 7 bases of the junction left unmatched. The CDR3 reads CASSLGQGADQPQHF. CDR3 DNA sequence: TGTGCCAGCAGTTTAGGGCAGGGGGCCGATCAGCCCCAGCATTTT.

To note about this clone: A junction boundary mismatches the germline segment, possibly from a read error. J is TRBJ2-1 and V is TRBV7-2, with D tentatively TRBD2 (5 bases). The length of the CDR3 is 13 residues. Germline CDR1 SGHTA, CDR2 FQGNSA. In DNA, the CDR3 is TGTGCCAGCAGCCTAGCCCGGGTAAGTGAGCAGTTCTTC. Encoded protein: CASSLARVSEQFF.

The gene calls are TRBV12-3 or TRBV12-4 and TRBJ1-2; D gene uncertain. CDR3 size: 11 residues. V shed 8 bases and J shed 7 bases, with 11 bases lying between them. The CDR3 DNA reads as TGTGCCAGCGGGGAGAGTGGTGGCTACACCTTC. It encodes CASGESGGYTF.

The rearrangement links TRBV6-5 to TRBJ1-1; no definite D call. The CDR3 length is 12 residues. Trimming stripped 5 bases from V and 0 bases from J, with 4 bases between. Germline CDR1 reads MNHEY; CDR2 reads SVGAGI. In DNA, the CDR3 is TGTGCCAGCAGTCAAATGAACACTGAAGCTTTCTTT. This gives the protein CASSQMNTEAFF.

The rearrangement uses TRBV27 and TRBJ2-7; 8 bases are a match to TRBD1. The CDR3 totals 13 residues. Trimming removed 5 bases from V and 3 bases from J; junction bases left unmatched: 3. Per germline, CDR1 MNHEY and CDR2 SMNVEV (reference sequence). In DNA, the CDR3 is TGTGCCAGCAGTCGGACAGGGCACTACGAGCAGTACTTC. This encodes CASSRTGHYEQYF.

This chain uses TRBV19 with TRBJ2-2; 7 nucleotides match TRBD2. J lost 6 bases, V lost 5 bases, and 15 bases had no gene match. This CDR3 is 17 amino acids long. Germline V lookup: CDR1 LNHDA, CDR2 SQIVND (reference sequence). The chain's CDR3 is CASSEDPPGGRAGELFF. CDR3 nucleotide sequence: TGTGCCAGTAGTGAAGACCCGCCGGGAGGTCGGGCCGGGGAGCTGTTTTTT.

V and J are TRBV7-9 and TRBJ2-7; 9 bases are shared with TRBD1. Trimming removed 5 bases from V and 7 bases from J; junction bases left unmatched: 9. The CDR3 runs to 14 residues. CDR1 SEHNR and CDR2 FQNEAQ come from the germline V gene (reference sequence). The CDR3 nucleotides are TGTGCCAGCAGCGCCCGGGACAGGGTCGAGGAGCAGTACTTC. It yields the protein CASSARDRVEEQYF.

This rearrangement joins TRBV7-2 to TRBJ2-5; maybe TRBD1 (7 bases). With 7 bases removed from V and 4 bases from J, the gap between germline ends came to 19 bases. Germline lookup yields CDR1 SGHTA and CDR2 FQGNSA. CDR3 length: 15 residues. CDR3 protein: CASTRTGGLRETQYF. DNA for the CDR3: TGTGCCAGCACTCGGACAGGAGGGCTTCGAGAGACCCAGTACTTC.

The chain has TRBV5-1 and TRBJ2-7; perhaps TRBD2 as D (5 bases). Germline V gene sequence: CDR1 SGHRS, CDR2 YFSETQ. The V end lost 3 bases, the J end lost 7 bases, and 14 bases lay between the germline ends. This CDR3 comprises 13 residues. The CDR3: CASSSQPGVEQYF. The CDR3 nucleotides are TGCGCCAGCAGCTCCCAACCCGGGGTAGAGCAGTACTTC.

V is TRBV24-1 and J is TRBJ2-3; maybe TRBD2 (5 bases). Germline CDR1 and CDR2: KGHDR and SFDVKD. Trimming cost V 5 bases and J 4 bases, with 9 bases left between them. This CDR3 has 13 residues. Here the CDR3 DNA reads TGTGCCACCAGTGGTGAGGGCCCAGATACGCAGTATTTT. Its protein product is CATSGEGPDTQYF.

The V and J genes are TRBV7-2 and TRBJ1-2, with TRBD1 identical over 7 bases. With 5 bases clipped from V and 2 bases from J, the junction kept 8 bases outside the gene matches. This CDR3 is 15 amino acids long. Germline assignment: CDR1 SGHTA and CDR2 FQGNSA. In DNA form, the CDR3 reads TGTGCCAGCAGCCCCGACGTGGGACAGAACTATGGCTACACCTTC. It encodes CASSPDVGQNYGYTF.

CDR3 nucleotide sequence: TGTGCCAGCAGTTATATGGGCCAGGTTGAAAGAAACACCATATATTTT. It encodes CASSYMGQVERNTIYF. V is TRBV6-9 and J is TRBJ1-3; D unclear. Trimming left V 2 bases short and J 5 bases short, with 16 bases between. Germline V gene lookup returns CDR1 MNHGY and CDR2 SVAAGI. This CDR3 is 16 amino acids long.